The rows below give T cell receptor beta chains drawn from one sample of a study of blood T cell repertoires in COVID-19. Some clones are missing from TCRdb's copy, which holds only in-frame ones; the method was immunoSEQ multiplex PCR. The data hold 90,000 to 120,000 clones, with around 64% observed a single time. The sequenced sample consisted of peripheral blood. These receptors all stem from a woman aged 40 to 50 with acute or convalescent COVID-19. Both conserved end residues are part of each CDR3. The order of the fields is clone size, J gene, D gene, V gene, CDR3 DNA, CDR3 protein. D genes are given only for firm matches. The listing skips clone size in some rows; elsewhere it reads once, few, many or a size class.

clone size: NA; J gene: TRBJ1-1; D gene: TRBD1; V gene: TRBV9; CDR3 DNA: TGTGCCAGCAGCGTAGCGAGACAGGGTAACACTGAAGCTTTCTTT; CDR3 protein: CASSVARQGNTEAFF
clone size: NA; J gene: TRBJ1-3; D gene: TRBD1; V gene: TRBV30; CDR3 DNA: TGTGCCTGGTCGACAGGGTCCTCCTCTGGAAACACCATATATTTT; CDR3 protein: CAWSTGSSSGNTIYF
clone size: few; J gene: TRBJ2-1; D gene: TRBD1; V gene: TRBV5-1; CDR3 DNA: TGCGCCAGCAGCCCTGGAACAGTCGGGACAGCAACCTACAATGAGCAGTTCTTC; CDR3 protein: CASSPGTVGTATYNEQFF
clone size: NA; J gene: TRBJ2-7; D gene: TRBD2; V gene: TRBV6-4; CDR3 DNA: TGTGCCAGCATCAAAAGAGAGGGGGGACTAGCCTACGAGCAGTACTTC; CDR3 protein: CASIKREGGLAYEQYF
clone size: NA; J gene: TRBJ1-6; D gene: NA; V gene: TRBV6-5; CDR3 DNA: TGTGCCAGCACCGACGTGGGGGGGGACCGATCACCCCTCCACTTT; CDR3 protein: CASTDVGGDRSPLHF
clone size: NA; J gene: TRBJ2-5; D gene: NA; V gene: TRBV7-2; CDR3 DNA: TGTGCCAGCAGCCCCGGACAGCGACTAGCTGGGGAGACCCAGTACTTC; CDR3 protein: CASSPGQRLAGETQYF
clone size: NA; J gene: TRBJ1-1; D gene: NA; V gene: TRBV7-6; CDR3 DNA: TGTGCCAGCAGCTTAGACGCCGGGGGTTGGAACACTGAAGCTTTCTTT; CDR3 protein: CASSLDAGGWNTEAFF
clone size: NA; J gene: TRBJ2-1; D gene: NA; V gene: TRBV14; CDR3 DNA: TGTGCCAGCAGCCAAGGAGTGAACTTCGGGCAGTTCTTC; CDR3 protein: CASSQGVNFGQFF
clone size: NA; J gene: TRBJ1-6; D gene: TRBD1; V gene: TRBV27; CDR3 DNA: TGTGCCAGCAGTTTAATGGGACAGGGCAATTCACCCCTCCACTTT; CDR3 protein: CASSLMGQGNSPLHF
clone size: once; J gene: TRBJ2-5; D gene: NA; V gene: TRBV4-1; CDR3 DNA: TGCGCCAGCAGCCAAAGAGGCGAGACCCAGTACTTC; CDR3 protein: CASSQRGETQYF
clone size: once; J gene: TRBJ1-2; D gene: NA; V gene: TRBV6-5; CDR3 DNA: TGTGCCAGCAGCCTACAGGGAGCGGGCTACACCTTC; CDR3 protein: CASSLQGAGYTF
clone size: once; J gene: TRBJ2-5; D gene: NA; V gene: TRBV5-1; CDR3 DNA: TGCGCCAGCAGCTTGGCCCCGCAAGAGACCCAGTACTTC; CDR3 protein: CASSLAPQETQYF
clone size: once; J gene: TRBJ1-2; D gene: TRBD1; V gene: TRBV29-1; CDR3 DNA: TGCAGCGTTGAAGTAACCACAGGGGGACTTTATAACTATGGCTACACCTTC; CDR3 protein: CSVEVTTGGLYNYGYTF
clone size: few; J gene: TRBJ2-2; D gene: NA; V gene: TRBV10-1; CDR3 DNA: TGCGCCAGCAGTGAAGGTTCCGGGTTGACCGGGGAGCTGTTTTTT; CDR3 protein: CASSEGSGLTGELFF
clone size: NA; J gene: TRBJ1-5; D gene: NA; V gene: TRBV19; CDR3 DNA: TGTGCCAGTAGCCCGACAGTAAATCAGCCCCAGCATTTT; CDR3 protein: CASSPTVNQPQHF
clone size: NA; J gene: TRBJ1-6; D gene: TRBD1; V gene: TRBV30; CDR3 DNA: TGTGCCTGGGAGGCCGGGACAGAGGATTCACCCCTCCACTTT; CDR3 protein: CAWEAGTEDSPLHF
clone size: NA; J gene: TRBJ2-7; D gene: TRBD1; V gene: TRBV5-5; CDR3 DNA: TGTGCCAGCACAGAAGGGACAGTCTACGAGCAGTACTTC; CDR3 protein: CASTEGTVYEQYF
clone size: many; J gene: TRBJ1-3; D gene: NA; V gene: TRBV3-1/TRBV3-2; CDR3 DNA: TGTGCCAGCAGCTATGGGGGCAGCGCCGACTCTGGAAACACCATATATTTT; CDR3 protein: CASSYGGSADSGNTIYF
clone size: NA; J gene: TRBJ2-6; D gene: TRBD2; V gene: TRBV7-6; CDR3 DNA: TGTGCCAGCAGCTGGACTAGGGGAACTCGGGGGGCCAACGTCCTGACTTTC; CDR3 protein: CASSWTRGTRGANVLTF
clone size: NA; J gene: TRBJ2-1; D gene: TRBD2; V gene: TRBV10-3; CDR3 DNA: TGTGCCATCAGCTCTGGGAGCGGGGGGGCTAATGAGCAGTTCTTC; CDR3 protein: CAISSGSGGANEQFF
clone size: NA; J gene: TRBJ2-5; D gene: TRBD1; V gene: TRBV5-1; CDR3 DNA: TGCGCCAGCGCCCGACAGGGGCAAGAGACCCAGTACTTC; CDR3 protein: CASARQGQETQYF
clone size: NA; J gene: TRBJ2-1; D gene: TRBD2; V gene: TRBV27; CDR3 DNA: TGTGCCAGCAGTTACACTAGCGGGGGGGACAATGAGCAGTTCTTC; CDR3 protein: CASSYTSGGDNEQFF
clone size: once; J gene: TRBJ1-1; D gene: NA; V gene: TRBV5-6; CDR3 DNA: TGTGCCAGCAGCTTGGCAGGGGCCGGCACTGAAGCTTTCTTT; CDR3 protein: CASSLAGAGTEAFF
clone size: few; J gene: TRBJ1-2; D gene: TRBD1; V gene: TRBV5-1; CDR3 DNA: TGCGCCAGCAGCGGGGGACAGAACTATGGCTACACCTTC; CDR3 protein: CASSGGQNYGYTF
clone size: NA; J gene: TRBJ2-1; D gene: TRBD2; V gene: TRBV11-2; CDR3 DNA: TGTGCCAGCAGCATCGGGACTAGCGGGAATAATGAGCAGTTCTTC; CDR3 protein: CASSIGTSGNNEQFF
clone size: NA; J gene: TRBJ2-1; D gene: NA; V gene: TRBV6-5; CDR3 DNA: TGTGCCAGCAGCCGACCGGGGACAGAGCAGTTCTTC; CDR3 protein: CASSRPGTEQFF
clone size: NA; J gene: TRBJ2-5; D gene: TRBD2; V gene: TRBV7-6; CDR3 DNA: TGTGCCAGCAGCTTACTAGCGGGGGGGCAAGAGACCCAGTACTTC; CDR3 protein: CASSLLAGGQETQYF
clone size: NA; J gene: TRBJ1-5; D gene: TRBD1; V gene: TRBV11-2; CDR3 DNA: TGTGCCAGCAGTCCCGGGACAGGGATAGAGCCCCAGCATTTT; CDR3 protein: CASSPGTGIEPQHF
clone size: NA; J gene: TRBJ2-1; D gene: NA; V gene: TRBV5-8; CDR3 DNA: TGTGCCAGCAGCTTGAACAGGGCAAGCTCCTACAATGAGCAGTTCTTC; CDR3 protein: CASSLNRASSYNEQFF
clone size: NA; J gene: TRBJ1-1; D gene: NA; V gene: TRBV20-1; CDR3 DNA: TGCAGCCAGGTGAACACTGAAGCTTTCTTT; CDR3 protein: CSQVNTEAFF
clone size: NA; J gene: TRBJ2-3; D gene: NA; V gene: TRBV18; CDR3 DNA: TGTGCCAGCTCACCAGGACACCTTAGCACAGATACGCAGTATTTT; CDR3 protein: CASSPGHLSTDTQYF
clone size: NA; J gene: TRBJ2-7; D gene: TRBD2; V gene: TRBV6-5; CDR3 DNA: TGTGCCAGCAGTTACGAGGGGAGGGAGTACTTC; CDR3 protein: CASSYEGREYF
clone size: few; J gene: TRBJ1-6; D gene: NA; V gene: TRBV27; CDR3 DNA: TGTGCCAGCAGTCGAGCGAGCTCCTATAATTCACCCCTCCACTTT; CDR3 protein: CASSRASSYNSPLHF
clone size: NA; J gene: TRBJ2-3; D gene: TRBD2; V gene: TRBV5-1; CDR3 DNA: TGCGCCAGCAGCTCTTACGGACTAGCGGACACGGATACGCAGTATTTT; CDR3 protein: CASSSYGLADTDTQYF
clone size: NA; J gene: TRBJ2-1; D gene: TRBD2; V gene: TRBV7-9; CDR3 DNA: TGTGCCAGCAGCTTACCACTGTGGGCTAGCGGGTACAATGAGCAGTTCTTC; CDR3 protein: CASSLPLWASGYNEQFF
clone size: many; J gene: TRBJ2-2; D gene: NA; V gene: TRBV5-1; CDR3 DNA: TGCGCCAGCAGCTTGGAAAGGGGTGCGACCGGGGAGCTGTTTTTT; CDR3 protein: CASSLERGATGELFF
clone size: NA; J gene: TRBJ2-2; D gene: NA; V gene: TRBV5-4; CDR3 DNA: TGTGCCAGCAGCGCCGGACAGAACACCGGGGAGCTGTTTTTT; CDR3 protein: CASSAGQNTGELFF
clone size: NA; J gene: TRBJ1-6; D gene: TRBD1; V gene: TRBV6-5; CDR3 DNA: TGTGCCAGCAGTTCCCAGGGGGCAAATTCACCCCTCCACTTT; CDR3 protein: CASSSQGANSPLHF
clone size: NA; J gene: TRBJ1-2; D gene: NA; V gene: TRBV7-9; CDR3 DNA: TGTGCCAGCAGCTTAGATGGGAGTAGGGCTAACTATGGCTACACCTTC; CDR3 protein: CASSLDGSRANYGYTF
clone size: medium-sized; J gene: TRBJ1-2; D gene: NA; V gene: TRBV29-1; CDR3 DNA: TGCAGCGTTCAGGGTGCAGGGAGGGGCTACACCTTC; CDR3 protein: CSVQGAGRGYTF
clone size: NA; J gene: TRBJ1-5; D gene: NA; V gene: TRBV11-1; CDR3 DNA: TGTGCCAGCAGCTCCTCCGAGGATCAGCCCCAGCATTTT; CDR3 protein: CASSSSEDQPQHF
clone size: few; J gene: TRBJ1-2; D gene: TRBD1; V gene: TRBV19; CDR3 DNA: TGTGCCAGTAGTATCTCCGGACAGGGTTCTGGCTACACCTTC; CDR3 protein: CASSISGQGSGYTF
clone size: NA; J gene: TRBJ2-7; D gene: TRBD1; V gene: TRBV28; CDR3 DNA: TGTGCCAGTGTTCAGGGGGCGCTCCCCGAGCAGTACTTC; CDR3 protein: CASVQGALPEQYF
clone size: NA; J gene: TRBJ1-1; D gene: NA; V gene: TRBV15; CDR3 DNA: TGTGCCACCAGCAGTTCCCGACAGGCAAGGGGAGACACTGAAGCTTTCTTT; CDR3 protein: CATSSSRQARGDTEAFF
clone size: NA; J gene: TRBJ1-1; D gene: NA; V gene: TRBV7-3; CDR3 DNA: TGTGCCAGCAGCCCTACGGGGGAGAGGGCTGAAGCTTTCTTT; CDR3 protein: CASSPTGERAEAFF
clone size: NA; J gene: TRBJ1-1; D gene: NA; V gene: TRBV5-1; CDR3 DNA: TGCGCCAGCAGCTTGGCCACAGGGAACACTGAAGCTTTCTTT; CDR3 protein: CASSLATGNTEAFF